This T cell receptor (beta chain) was sequenced in a study of cytotoxic CD8 clonotypes in ibrutinib-treated CLL. Repertoires were generated with immunoSEQ multiplex PCR, while TCRdb's copy carries only in-frame clones and drops some. In the table there are around 310,000 clones, roughly 80% of which are singletons. Trimming took 4 bases from V and 4 from J; bases not matched to a gene: 5. CDR1 MGHRA and CDR2 YSYEKL come from the germline V gene. The CDR3 contains 14 residues. V gene TRBV4-1 combines with J gene TRBJ1-2; TRBD1 agrees at 8 bases. The sample consisted of PBMCs, taken before ibrutinib treatment. The sequence was collected from a human donor with chronic lymphocytic leukemia. This CDR3 reads CASSPPGQGYGYTF. The CDR3 DNA reads as TGCGCCAGCAGCCCACCTGGACAGGGCTATGGCTACACCTTC.